These 19 T cell receptor beta chains came from one sample sequenced in a study of OX40 agonist ivuxolimab in advanced cancers. Profiled with immunoSEQ multiplex PCR; TCRdb holds only in-frame clones, not every one. Of under 80,000 clones in the sample, around 87% were seen once. Sequencing was performed on CD4+ or CD8+ T cells sorted from blood, taken in a trial of the OX40 agonist ivuxolimab. The receptor source for this set is an adult with an advanced solid tumor such as melanoma, head and neck, liver or kidney cancer.

The chain combines TRBV7-6 with TRBJ2-5; no clear D. Germline V lookup: CDR1 SGHVS, CDR2 FNYEAQ. The CDR3 extends over 12 amino acids. Trimming took off 1 base at V and 5 bases at J, with 5 bases between the two ends. This chain's CDR3 is CASSLGSETQYF. In DNA form, the CDR3 reads TGTGCCAGCAGCTTAGGGAGCGAGACCCAGTACTTC.

The chain combines TRBV5-4 with TRBJ1-2; D might be TRBD1 (6 bases). This CDR3 has 15 amino acids. The germline gives CDR1 SGHNT, CDR2 YYREEE (reference sequence). With 0 bases removed from V and 10 bases from J, the gap between germline ends came to 19 bases. Written as DNA, the CDR3 is TGTGCCAGCAGCTTGGCTGGGGCCGCTCCAGGGGCCTACACCTTC. Translated: CASSLAGAAPGAYTF.

The chain joins TRBV2 to TRBJ2-7; 7 nucleotides align to TRBD1. With 2 bases clipped from V and 4 bases from J, the junction kept 8 bases outside the gene matches. The CDR3 consists of 15 residues. Per the germline V gene, CDR1 is SNHLY and CDR2 is FYNNEI. The CDR3 DNA reads as TGTGCCAGCAGTGAAATGGGGACAGAGGGGTACGAGCAGTACTTC. Its protein product is CASSEMGTEGYEQYF.

This clone appeared a few times. V and J are TRBV19 and TRBJ2-7; a weak D match, TRBD1 (5 bases). V was cut by 5 bases and J by 6 bases, with 20 bases left in between. The CDR3 contains 15 residues. Germline loops: CDR1 LNHDA, CDR2 SQIVND (reference sequence). CDR3 nucleotide sequence: TGTGCCAGTAGTGAGATGACAGCAGGCTTCCCCGAGCAGTACTTC. It encodes CASSEMTAGFPEQYF.

The chain carries TRBV7-9 and TRBJ1-2; tentatively, D is TRBD1 (6 bases). Germline-derived CDR1 and CDR2 are SEHNR and FQNEAQ (reference sequence). Trimming removed 5 bases at V and 2 bases at J, with 12 bases between. This CDR3 is built from 14 residues. The CDR3: CASSPTQGNYGYTF. CDR3 nucleotides: TGTGCCAGCAGCCCGACCCAGGGGAACTATGGCTACACCTTC.

The chain is built from TRBV10-1 and TRBJ1-1; 8 nucleotides match TRBD1. Looked up from germline, CDR1 is WNHNN and CDR2 is SYGVQD (reference sequence). J lost 1 base, V lost 3 bases, and 4 bases had no gene match. The CDR3 sequence is 15 residues long. The CDR3 DNA sequence: TGCGCCAGCAGTGACACCGGGACAGGGAACACTGAAGCTTTCTTT. Translating gives CASSDTGTGNTEAFF.

The V and J genes are TRBV11-2 and TRBJ2-2, with D perhaps matching TRBD1 or TRBD2 (5 bases each). The CDR3 contains 14 residues. The germline V gene has CDR1 SGHAT and CDR2 FQNNGV. Trimming removed 3 bases from V and 7 bases from J, with 12 bases in between. As DNA, the CDR3 is TGTGCCAGCAGCTTCTCGGGACGGAACGGGGAGCTGTTTTTT. This sequence encodes CASSFSGRNGELFF.

This rearrangement joins TRBV7-3 to TRBJ2-6; D possibly corresponds to TRBD1 (6 bases). Germline assignment: CDR1 SGHTA and CDR2 FQGTGA. The V gene lost 2 bases and the J gene lost 0 bases, with 14 bases spanning the gap. The CDR3 consists of 18 residues. CDR3 in DNA: TGTGCCAGCAGCTTAGTTCCAGGGGCGAGCTCTGGGGCCAACGTCCTGACTTTC. Translating it yields CASSLVPGASSGANVLTF.

The V gene is TRBV6-5, the J gene TRBJ1-6; no clear D gene. The CDR3 is 16 residues long. V shed 3 bases and J shed 0 bases, with 9 bases lying between them. The germline V gene has CDR1 MNHEY and CDR2 SVGAGI. CDR3 sequence (DNA): TGTGCCAGCAGTTATAGTGCCTTCTCCTATAATTCACCCCTCCACTTT. It codes for CASSYSAFSYNSPLHF.

This clone was recorded only once. This rearrangement joins TRBV7-8 to TRBJ1-4; no reliable D call. V was shortened by 5 bases and J by 13 bases, with 14 bases between the two germline ends. The germline V gene has CDR1 SGHVS and CDR2 FQNEAQ. This CDR3 contains 12 residues. The CDR3 region has the DNA TGTGCCAGCAGCCCCGAGAGGGTTCGACTGTTTTTT. It yields the protein CASSPERVRLFF.

Details on this clone: Sequence at one end of the junction differs from germline and may be a read error. The V call is TRBV6-1, the J call TRBJ2-7; either TRBD1 or TRBD2 may supply D (5 bases each). Germline assignment: CDR1 MNHNS and CDR2 SASEGT. The CDR3 is made up of 12 amino acids. CDR3 sequence reads: CASTLGFGGRDF. CDR3 DNA: TGTGCCAGCACTTTGGGGTTTGGGGGTCGGGACTTC.

Of note for this clone: An end of the junction differs from the germline gene, which may be a read error. Other DNA variants within this sample encode the same CDR3. The chain combines TRBV5-1 with TRBJ1-4; D not certain. The CDR3 has 12 amino acids. The germline V gene encodes CDR1 SGHRS and CDR2 YFSETQ. The CDR3: CASSLQNEKLFF. CDR3 DNA sequence: TGTGCCAGCAGCCTACAGAATGAAAAACTGTTTTTT.

The chain uses TRBV28 and TRBJ1-1; perhaps TRBD1 as D (5 bases). Germline CDR1 MDHEN, CDR2 SYDVKM. Trimming shortened V by 2 bases and J by 6 bases, and 7 bases separated the two germline ends. The CDR3 runs to 12 residues. The CDR3 reads CASSLLGPEAFF. CDR3 nucleotides: TGTGCCAGCAGTTTACTGGGGCCTGAAGCTTTCTTT.

The chain carries TRBV6-5 and TRBJ2-7, with D hard to call. Germline lookup yields CDR1 MNHEY and CDR2 SVGAGI. The V end was cut by 4 bases, the J end by 2 bases, with 12 bases between. The CDR3 length is 14 residues. The CDR3 DNA is TGTGCCAGCAGTTCATGGGGTAGCCCCTACGAGCAGTACTTC. It encodes CASSSWGSPYEQYF.

V is TRBV27 and J is TRBJ2-5; D is unresolved. The germline V and J ends were trimmed by 3 bases and 4 bases, with 15 bases remaining between them. CDR1 and CDR2 from the germline V gene are MNHEY and SMNVEV (reference sequence). The length of the CDR3 is 15 residues. CDR3 DNA sequence: TGTGCCAGCAGTTTCGGTCTAGGTGCGCGAGAGACCCAGTACTTC. Translation: CASSFGLGARETQYF.

This chain joins TRBV19 and TRBJ1-5; 10 nucleotides line up with TRBD1. The ends lost 6 bases at V and 5 bases at J; junction bases unmatched: 7. This CDR3 has 15 residues. CDR1 and CDR2 from the germline V gene are LNHDA and SQIVND (reference sequence). CDR3 sequence (DNA): TGTGCCAGTAGACTTCTCGGGACAGGGGATCAGCCCCAGCATTTT. Encoded protein: CASRLLGTGDQPQHF.

The chain carries TRBV7-6 and TRBJ2-3, with 9 bases aligning to TRBD2. The CDR3 spans 15 residues. CDR1 is SGHVS, CDR2 FNYEAQ, per germline. V lost 4 bases and J lost 1; bases outside the gene matches: 3. CDR3 sequence reads: CASSSGLAGTDTQYF. The CDR3 DNA is TGTGCCAGCAGCTCGGGACTAGCAGGCACAGATACGCAGTATTTT. The full variable domain, its missing parts supplied by reference TRBV7-6 and TRBJ2-3, is GAGVSQSPRYKVTKRGQDVALRCDPISGHVSLYWYRQALGQGPEFLTYFNYEAQQDKSGLPNDRFSAERPEGSISTLTIQRTEQRDSAMYRCASSSGLAGTDTQYFGPGTRLTVL.

The chain recombines TRBV6-5 with TRBJ1-3; D not certain. CDR3 length: 15 amino acids. V was trimmed by 6 bases and J by 2 bases, leaving 14 bases between them. The germline V gene has CDR1 MNHEY and CDR2 SVGAGI. CDR3 amino acids: CASRGGSKTGNTIYF. The CDR3, as DNA: TGTGCCAGCAGGGGCGGGTCAAAAACTGGAAACACCATATATTTT.

This chain joins TRBV2 and TRBJ2-5, with a tentative D call TRBD2 (6 bases). V was shortened by 6 bases and J by 4 bases, with 6 bases between the two germline ends. This CDR3 region has 11 residues. Germline CDR1 and CDR2: SNHLY and FYNNEI. For the CDR3, the DNA is TGTGCCAGCAGGGGGGGAGAGACCCAGTACTTC. Encoded protein: CASRGGETQYF.